This TCR beta chain originates from a study of blood T cell repertoires in COVID-19 (TCRdb year 2020). Notes on the research overall: Samples covering the acute and convalescent phases of COVID-19 were provided by collaborators in the United States, Italy and Spain. The material from the prospective study consisted of cDNA or gDNA derived from T cells, B-cell-depleted T cells, or PBMCs. Deeply sampled blood TCRbeta repertoires from subjects exposed to, actively infected with, or recovered from COVID-19 were included in the dataset. A freely available public database, intended as a resource for researchers studying the immune response to SARS-CoV-2, is where the repertoires were released. Samples came from the ongoing ImmuneRACE study (first 160 participants) plus 1,254 subjects from 6 global collaborators. Sample metadata almost always included a de-identified subject ID, COVID-19 status, age in years and sex. Where HLA class I and class II types were available, the types were taken from metadata supplied by the sample provider, not from assay-based typing.

Remarks on this clone: The target of this receptor is not known. It has no much larger one-base neighbor in the sample; base qualities were not kept.

TCRbeta CDR3 regions were amplified from genomic DNA using the immunoSEQ Assay, a bias-controlled multiplex PCR. As for the authors' bioinformatics: The number of nucleated cells in each sample was estimated by amplification of reference gene primers within the assay. To quantify the absolute abundance of each unique TCRbeta CDR3 rearrangement, sequence reads were collapsed and filtered. For each sample, productive Simpson clonality was calculated by taking the square root of Simpson's diversity index across productive rearrangements. TCRdb carries this immuneACCESS record with in-frame sequences only. Its versions omit some clonotypes, under half of them owing to an unresolved V gene in the studies checked, with the rest unexplained. That table furnishes V, J and clone size, whereas the DNA furnished D and trimming. The table for this sample lists some 160,000 clones; around 92% of them were counted only once. The ten most abundant clones make up approximately 2.9% of the sample.

The germline ends are 15 bases apart after V is trimmed by 4 bases and J by 5 bases. There are 15 amino acids in the CDR3, from cysteine to phenylalanine inclusive. The DNA shown is the 45-base CDR3, in frame from base 1. Via the germline V gene, CDR1 is KGHDR and CDR2 SFDVKD. Results and caveats for the whole study, not just this receptor: Clinical and demographic metadata were provided uncurated, with the amount varying by source and participant.

Each collaborating institution followed its own protocols to collect whole blood in K2EDTA tubes. For TCRbeta analysis, collaborators shipped samples as frozen whole blood, isolated PBMCs, or DNA extracted from either of those sample types. The chain employs TRBV24-1 and TRBJ2-3, and the D gene may be TRBD2, 7 bases matching. The sequence derives from a man between 60 and 70 years old with acute or convalescent COVID-19. The specimen sequenced was peripheral blood. This receptor carries the CDR3 CATSDRGAGGDTQYF. The bases read TGTGCCACCAGTGACCGGGGGGCCGGGGGAGATACGCAGTATTTT.